This T cell receptor (beta chain) was sequenced during a study of metastatic and nonmetastatic thyroid tumors. Looked up from germline, CDR1 is DFQATT and CDR2 is SNEGSKA (reference sequence). The trim removed 6 bases at V and 3 bases at J, leaving 4 bases unmatched. The CDR3 is made up of 14 amino acids. Thyroid surgery was preceded by no treatment in any patient. This clone was seen ten or more times. MiXCR was used by TCRdb to re-call the PCR reads. The table has about 43,000 clones, more than 3% seen once. V gene TRBV20-1 combines with J gene TRBJ2-2; TRBD2 aligns across 10 bases. The receptor's source is a female donor with papillary thyroid cancer or a benign thyroid nodule (not recorded which). Some clones in this sample may be carry-over from other donors' samples. The specimen sequenced was blood. In nucleotides, the CDR3 is TGCAGTGCCTTAGCGGGAGGCCACACCGGGGAGCTGTTTTTT. Residues: CSALAGGHTGELFF.